A single sample gave rise to the 31 T cell receptor beta chains below, sequenced in a study of Ad26.COV2.S vaccination and SARS-CoV-2 variants. Treatment specified: some 19 received Ad26.COV2.S at low or high dose, single or two shots; 5 received placebo; per-sample allocation not given. Sampling was performed 63 days after the first vaccine or placebo injection. Sequenced by immunoSEQ multiplex PCR; TCRdb stores in-frame clones only, minus some. This table holds some 340,000 clones, over 80% found once. Here the sequenced sample was peripheral blood, taken in a trial of Ad26.COV2.S vaccine versus placebo. These receptors were collected from a person between 18 and 60 years old who received the Ad26.COV2.S COVID-19 vaccine or a placebo.

The chain links TRBV7-8 to TRBJ1-1; D ambiguous. The CDR3 sequence is 13 residues long. Trimming took 5 bases from V and 4 from J, leaving 11 bases between them. CDR1 is SGHVS and CDR2 is FQNEAQ in the germline V gene. The CDR3 region is CASSAGSGTEAFF. The CDR3 DNA reads as TGTGCCAGCAGCGCTGGCTCGGGCACTGAAGCTTTCTTT.

This rearrangement joins TRBV7-3 to TRBJ2-1; no firm D call. The CDR3 contains 16 residues. Germline V lookup: CDR1 SGHTA, CDR2 FQGTGA. V was shortened by 0 bases and J by 0 bases, with 9 bases between the two germline ends. CDR3 DNA sequence: TGTGCCAGCAGCTTAACAATGGCAAGCTCCTACAATGAGCAGTTCTTC. Protein product: CASSLTMASSYNEQFF.

This chain uses TRBV5-6 with TRBJ1-1, with TRBD1 matching over 9 bases. Germline assignment: CDR1 SGHDT and CDR2 YYEEEE. CDR3 length: 15 residues. The trim removed 0 bases at V and 3 bases at J, leaving 3 bases unmatched. The CDR3 sequence: CASSLEQGAYTEAFF. The CDR3 coding sequence is TGTGCCAGCAGCTTGGAACAGGGGGCTTACACTGAAGCTTTCTTT.

The chain has TRBV28 and TRBJ1-6, with TRBD1 as a possible D gene (5 bases). The V gene lost 10 bases and the J gene lost 6 bases, with 13 bases spanning the gap. The CDR3 loop spans 13 amino acids. Germline CDR1 and CDR2: MDHEN and SYDVKM. As DNA, the CDR3 is TGTGCCATCGACCCAAGGGGTAATTCACCCCTCCACTTT. Amino acids: CAIDPRGNSPLHF. The full variable domain, with the rest looked up from reference TRBV28 and TRBJ1-6, is DVKVTQSSRYLVKRTGEKVFLECVQDMDHENMFWYRQDPGLGLRLIYFSYDVKMKEKGDIPEGYSVSREKKERFSLILESASTNQTSMYLCAIDPRGNSPLHFGNGTRLTVT.

The rearrangement joins TRBV7-2 to TRBJ1-1; D not certain. In germline, CDR1 is SGHTA, CDR2 FQGNSA. The CDR3 length is 13 residues. Trimming left V 4 bases short and J 1 base short, with 7 bases between. The CDR3 sequence: CASSSQRNTEAFF. CDR3 DNA: TGTGCCAGCAGCTCTCAGAGGAACACTGAAGCTTTCTTT. The entire variable domain, with the rest obtained from reference TRBV7-2 and TRBJ1-1, is as follows: GAGVSQSPSNKVTEKGKDVELRCDPISGHTALYWYRQSLGQGLEFLIYFQGNSAPDKSGLPSDRFSAERTGGSVSTLTIQRTQQEDSAVYLCASSSQRNTEAFFGQGTRLTVV.

The chain carries TRBV7-2 and TRBJ2-2; 9 bases agree with TRBD1. J lost 4 bases, V lost 4 bases, and 4 bases had no gene match. Germline CDR1 SGHTA, CDR2 FQGNSA. This CDR3 spans 15 amino acids. CDR3 in amino acids: CASSSPDRGTGELFF. The DNA for the CDR3 is TGTGCCAGCAGCTCTCCGGACAGGGGCACCGGGGAGCTGTTTTTT. The variable domain in full, completed from reference TRBV7-2 and TRBJ2-2, reads GAGVSQSPSNKVTEKGKDVELRCDPISGHTALYWYRQSLGQGLEFLIYFQGNSAPDKSGLPSDRFSAERTGGSVSTLTIQRTQQEDSAVYLCASSSPDRGTGELFFGEGSRLTVL.

J is TRBJ2-1 and V is TRBV10-3; 7 nucleotides align to TRBD2. Losses at the gene ends were 5 bases for V and 5 bases for J; bases not matched to a gene: 3. The V gene's germline CDR1 is ENHRY and CDR2 SYGVKD. There are 13 residues in the CDR3. As DNA, the CDR3 is TGTGCCATCAGTTCGGGGGGAGACAATGAGCAGTTCTTC. As protein: CAISSGGDNEQFF.

The CDR3: CSVDQGTEAFF. Written as DNA, the CDR3 is TGCAGCGTTGACCAGGGGACTGAAGCTTTCTTT. The rearrangement uses TRBV29-1 and TRBJ1-1; D might be TRBD1 (6 bases). The germline gives CDR1 SQVTM, CDR2 ANQGSEA. Trimming took off 3 bases at V and 5 bases at J, with 7 bases between the two ends. This CDR3 comprises 11 residues.

This sequence joins TRBV27 and TRBJ2-7, with D tentatively TRBD1 (5 bases). CDR3 length: 18 residues. Per germline, CDR1 MNHEY and CDR2 SMNVEV (reference sequence). V lost 4 bases and J 2 bases, leaving 24 bases between the germline ends. The CDR3 spells CASSSDRGRLDGTYEQYF. The CDR3 DNA reads TGTGCCAGCAGTTCCGATAGGGGTCGTTTGGACGGTACCTACGAGCAGTACTTC.

This clone was observed a single time. J is TRBJ2-2 and V is TRBV2; D may correspond to TRBD1 or TRBD2 (6 bases each). The germline V and J ends were trimmed by 3 bases and 3 bases, with 11 bases remaining between them. Germline CDR1 reads SNHLY; CDR2 reads FYNNEI. This CDR3 has 15 residues. In DNA form, the CDR3 reads TGTGCCAGCAGTGAGTCGGGGGCAGACACCGGGGAGCTGTTTTTT. It is translated as CASSESGADTGELFF.

This sequence joins TRBV7-8 and TRBJ2-7; D is possibly TRBD2 (5 bases). Germline CDR1 and CDR2: SGHVS and FQNEAQ. The CDR3 is 14 amino acids. Deletions cut 3 bases from V and 0 bases from J, with 9 bases between. CDR3 bases: TGTGCCAGCAGCTTGGCCGGGGTCTCCTACGAGCAGTACTTC. Its protein product is CASSLAGVSYEQYF. The full variable domain, with the rest looked up from reference TRBV7-8 and TRBJ2-7, is GAGVSQSPRYKVAKRGQDVALRCDPISGHVSLFWYQQALGQGPEFLTYFQNEAQLDKSGLPSDRFFAERPEGSVSTLKIQRTQQEDSAVYLCASSLAGVSYEQYFGPGTRLTVT.

V and J are TRBV13 and TRBJ1-1; possibly TRBD1 for D (6 bases). CDR3 size: 16 residues. The germline V gene encodes CDR1 PRHDT and CDR2 FYEKMQ (reference sequence). Trimming removed 5 bases from V and 3 bases from J, with 19 bases in between. The CDR3 DNA sequence: TGTGCCAGCAGCCCAGGACAGATATTGGGCGACACTGAAGCTTTCTTT. Translating it yields CASSPGQILGDTEAFF.

As DNA, the CDR3 is TGTGCCACCAGTGAATCAACAGGGGTGGAAGATACGCAGTATTTT. Its translation is CATSESTGVEDTQYF. V is TRBV24-1 and J is TRBJ2-3; 7 bases are a match to TRBD1. The CDR3 runs 15 residues. Germline values: CDR1 KGHDR, CDR2 SFDVKD. V was clipped by 4 bases and J by 5 bases; unmatched bases: 8.

About this clone: The junction shows a germline mismatch at one end, possibly a read error. CDR3 loop: CASSEEGLESGYTF. Written as DNA, the CDR3 is TGCGCCAGCAGCGAAGAGGGTTTGGAGAGTGGCTACACCTTC. The V and J genes are TRBV4-1 and TRBJ1-2; D is undetermined. Germline V CDR1 and CDR2: MGHRA, YSYEKL. The CDR3 is 14 residues long.

In this sample, this clone turned up many times. The chain is built from TRBV5-1 and TRBJ2-5; the D gene is possibly TRBD2 (6 bases). Trimming left V 3 bases short and J 5 bases short, with 17 bases between. CDR3 length: 15 residues. From germline, CDR1 is SGHRS and CDR2 YFSETQ. The CDR3 loop is CASSSLWLGGETQYF. Here the CDR3 DNA reads TGCGCCAGCAGCTCCTTATGGCTAGGAGGGGAGACCCAGTACTTC.

The chain carries TRBV7-3 and TRBJ2-7; 7 nucleotides agree with TRBD1. This CDR3 comprises 13 residues. Trimming cost V 5 bases and J 5 bases; bases outside gene matches: 6. Germline loops: CDR1 SGHTA, CDR2 FQGTGA. The CDR3 loop reads CASSKQGMNEQYF. The CDR3 coding sequence is TGTGCCAGCAGCAAACAGGGGATGAACGAGCAGTACTTC.

This sequence joins TRBV9 and TRBJ2-3; 10 positions match TRBD2. The ends lost 2 bases at V and 1 base at J; junction bases unmatched: 4. This CDR3 is built from 16 residues. CDR1 is SGDLS and CDR2 is YYNGEE in the germline V gene. CDR3 amino acids: CASSVSSGGRTDTQYF. The DNA for the CDR3 is TGTGCCAGCAGCGTCTCTAGCGGGGGCCGCACAGATACGCAGTATTTT.

The chain recombines TRBV7-8 with TRBJ2-7; D is uncertain. The ends were cut back, 5 bases at V and 2 bases at J, with 13 bases in the middle. Germline lookup yields CDR1 SGHVS and CDR2 FQNEAQ. CDR3 length equals 14 residues. Here the CDR3 reads CASSLSAAAYEQYF. The CDR3 region has the DNA TGTGCCAGCAGCCTAAGTGCGGCTGCCTACGAGCAGTACTTC.

This sequence joins TRBV3-1 (or the pseudogene TRBV3-2) and TRBJ2-7, with 8 bases fitting TRBD1. V gave up 0 bases and J gave up 11 bases; unmatched junction bases: 12. Germline V gene sequence: CDR1 LGHDT, CDR2 YNNKEL (reference sequence). The CDR3 has 15 residues. CDR3 amino acids: CASSQEGYRGYNKYF. The CDR3 bases are TGTGCCAGCAGCCAAGAAGGGTACAGGGGGTATAATAAGTACTTC.

The CDR3 reads CASGLLRVGRGLTDTQYF. The CDR3 DNA reads as TGTGCTAGTGGTCTTTTGAGGGTGGGCAGGGGCCTCACAGATACGCAGTATTTT. V gene TRBV12-5 combines with J gene TRBJ2-3; possibly TRBD1 for D (6 bases). Per germline, CDR1 LGHNT and CDR2 FRNRAP. There are 18 residues in the CDR3. The V and J ends lost 5 bases and 2 bases respectively, with 23 bases between them.

V usage is TRBV5-1 and J usage is TRBJ1-2, with 9 bases lining up with TRBD1. V trimming: 4 bases; J trimming: 0 bases; junction bases outside the gene matches: 7. The CDR3 runs to 16 residues. Germline V gives CDR1 SGHRS, CDR2 YFSETQ. CDR3 DNA: TGCGCCAGCAGCCTGGGACAGGGAGGTTCTAACTATGGCTACACCTTC. The encoded protein is CASSLGQGGSNYGYTF.

This chain joins TRBV5-1 and TRBJ2-7, with D possibly matching TRBD1 (5 bases). Germline-derived CDR1 and CDR2 are SGHRS and YFSETQ. The CDR3 consists of 14 residues. The V and J ends lost 3 bases and 7 bases respectively, with 17 bases between them. The CDR3 loop is CASSSPGQGREQYF. CDR3 nucleotides: TGCGCCAGCAGCTCCCCCGGCCAGGGTCGTGAGCAGTACTTC. Looking up the rest from reference TRBV5-1 and TRBJ2-7 gives the full variable domain: KAGVTQTPRYLIKTRGQQVTLSCSPISGHRSVSWYQQTPGQGLQFLFEYFSETQRNKGNFPGRFSGRQFSNSRSEMNVSTLELGDSALYLCASSSPGQGREQYFGPGTRLTVT.

This clone showed up just once. The genes are TRBV7-3 and TRBJ2-2, with TRBD2 as a possible D gene (7 bases). CDR3 length: 16 amino acids. Trimming shortened V by 3 bases and J by 5 bases, and 16 bases separated the two germline ends. The germline V gene has CDR1 SGHTA and CDR2 FQGTGA. The CDR3 sequence is CASSLSGGPGTGELFF. The CDR3 DNA follows: TGTGCCAGCAGCTTGTCGGGGGGCCCCGGGACCGGGGAGCTGTTTTTT.

The chain employs TRBV28 and TRBJ2-5; D remains ambiguous. The CDR3 loop spans 15 amino acids. Trimming pared 3 bases from V and 9 bases from J, leaving 20 bases between. Per the germline V gene, CDR1 is MDHEN and CDR2 is SYDVKM. This CDR3 is CASSFSEPHVVAQYF. CDR3 DNA: TGTGCCAGCAGTTTTTCAGAACCTCACGTAGTGGCCCAGTACTTC.

This clone was detected only a few times. The V call is TRBV3-1 (or the pseudogene TRBV3-2), the J call TRBJ1-2, with D unresolved. Trimming pared 3 bases from V and 8 bases from J, leaving 10 bases between. The CDR3 loop spans 12 amino acids. CDR1 is LGHDT and CDR2 is YNNKEL in the germline V gene (reference sequence). This CDR3 reads CASSHPRGGYTF. In DNA form, the CDR3 reads TGTGCCAGCAGCCACCCCCGGGGAGGCTACACCTTC.

The chain is built from TRBV3-1 (or the pseudogene TRBV3-2) and TRBJ2-7; D is unclear. The ends were cut back, 5 bases at V and 4 bases at J, with 6 bases in the middle. The CDR3 is 11 amino acids. Germline V gene lookup returns CDR1 LGHDT and CDR2 YNNKEL (reference sequence). CDR3 loop: CASSFIYEQYF. CDR3 DNA: TGTGCCAGCAGCTTCATATACGAGCAGTACTTC.

V gene TRBV5-5 combines with J gene TRBJ1-2; no firm D call. CDR1 is SGHKS, CDR2 YYEKEE, per germline (reference sequence). V was cut by 0 bases and J by 6 bases, with 9 bases left in between. The length of the CDR3 is 13 residues. The CDR3 loop reads CASSLVGWDGYTF. CDR3 DNA sequence: TGTGCCAGCAGCTTGGTGGGATGGGATGGCTACACCTTC.

The chain uses TRBV7-8 and TRBJ2-3; TRBD2 matches at 10 bases. Germline V gene sequence: CDR1 SGHVS, CDR2 FQNEAQ. Unmatched junction bases numbered 4, after V lost 6 bases and J lost 1 base. The CDR3 loop spans 15 amino acids. The CDR3 is CASRIGLAGTDTQYF. CDR3 coding DNA: TGTGCCAGCAGGATCGGACTAGCGGGCACAGATACGCAGTATTTT.

This chain uses TRBV5-4 with TRBJ2-5; possibly TRBD1 for D (5 bases). The CDR3 contains 13 residues. V shed 4 bases and J shed 0 bases, with 7 bases lying between them. Germline CDR1 reads SGHNT; CDR2 reads YYREEE (reference sequence). The CDR3 DNA sequence: TGTGCCAGCAGCAGGGGAAACCAAGAGACCCAGTACTTC. It encodes CASSRGNQETQYF.

The CDR3 DNA reads TGTGCCAGCAGGAAAGAACCAGACACAGATACGCAGTATTTT. Translated, it gives CASRKEPDTDTQYF. The J gene is TRBJ2-3, the V gene TRBV6-6; no clear D gene. CDR1 is MNHNY, CDR2 SVGAGI, per germline (reference sequence). Trimming took off 6 bases at V and 2 bases at J, with 12 bases between the two ends. The CDR3 consists of 14 residues.

V and J are TRBV7-8 and TRBJ2-1; 8 bases are shared with TRBD2. Trimming at V came to 5 bases and at J to 3 bases, leaving 9 bases not matched to a gene. The CDR3 length is 16 residues. CDR1 is SGHVS, CDR2 FQNEAQ, per germline. The CDR3, as DNA: TGTGCCAGCAGCCTAAGAGCGGGGGAGGGCTACAATGAGCAGTTCTTC. This translates into CASSLRAGEGYNEQFF.